Below, 16 T cell receptor beta chains from the same sample are listed, as sequenced in a study of CXCR3-negative and CXCR3-positive naive CD8 T cells. Findings of the study overall: CXCR3-negative naive cells had less hydrophobic TRB CDR3s than did CXCR3-positive naive cells.

Their antigens are not known. The libraries of TRB cDNA were prepared using 5' RACE with UMI labels. For each CDR3 protein, TCRdb gives one entry from its re-call of the 5' RACE reads, without DNA. The sample features approximately 100,000 distinct CDR3 sequences, with approximately 1.1% in its top ten. The sample taken for sequencing was naive CXCR3+ CD8+ T cells from blood. The subset was: CD45RO-CCR7+CD27+CD95- naive CD8+ T cells expressing CXCR3 (TNR3+). These receptors were taken from a human donor in good health. Some clones in this sample may be carry-over from other donors' samples.

J is TRBJ2-7 and V is TRBV19; lacking DNA, the TRBD1 call made by TCRdb goes unchecked. CDR1 LNHDA and CDR2 SQIVND come from the germline V gene (reference sequence). This CDR3 region has 16 residues. The CDR3: CASAQAHRGIDYEQYF.

The chain links TRBV2 to TRBJ2-3; there is no DNA to check the TCRdb D call of TRBD1. The CDR3 covers 15 residues. CDR1 is SNHLY, CDR2 FYNNEI, per germline. The chain's CDR3 is CASSVEGAPGDTQYF.

The chain employs TRBV12-3 or TRBV12-4 and TRBJ1-2; TCRdb proposes TRBD1, but this gene call is untestable without DNA. This CDR3 comprises 15 residues. The CDR3 region is CASSPWTGGGNGYTF.

This chain uses TRBV7-2 with TRBJ2-7. Germline V gene lookup returns CDR1 SGHTA and CDR2 FQGNSA. This CDR3 has 13 residues. The CDR3 loop reads CASSPSVSYEQYF.

This chain links TRBV7-9 with TRBJ2-7; TCRdb returns TRBD2, unconfirmable since there is no DNA. The CDR3 loop spans 16 amino acids. Looked up from germline, CDR1 is SEHNR and CDR2 is FQNEAQ (reference sequence). The CDR3 spells CASSLFLVGRDYEQYF.

The gene calls are TRBV11-3 and TRBJ2-1; TCRdb calls TRBD2, which cannot be checked without DNA. The length of the CDR3 is 17 residues. Germline V CDR1 and CDR2: SGHNT, YENEEA. This CDR3 reads CASSSDSGGPSYNEQFF.

CDR3 loop: CAISALTSSGELFF. V usage is TRBV10-3 and J usage is TRBJ2-2; the D call from TCRdb, TRBD2, cannot be confirmed without DNA. Per the germline V gene, CDR1 is ENHRY and CDR2 is SYGVKD. The CDR3 loop spans 14 amino acids.

The chain is built from TRBV6-6 and TRBJ2-1. Germline CDR1 and CDR2: MNHNY and SVGAGI (reference sequence). The CDR3 is made up of 12 amino acids. This chain's CDR3 is CASSRLNNEQFF.

The rearrangement uses TRBV6-5 and TRBJ2-7. Germline lookup yields CDR1 MNHEY and CDR2 SVGAGI. This CDR3 contains 14 residues. The CDR3 here is CASSYAGSSYEQYF.

The V gene is TRBV18, the J gene TRBJ2-7; TCRdb indicates TRBD2, and absent DNA this call remains unverified. CDR1 is KGHSH and CDR2 is LQKENI in the germline V gene. The CDR3 extends over 16 amino acids. This CDR3 is CASSPPTGGGAYGQYF.

This chain connects TRBV5-5 to TRBJ2-2; without DNA, the TCRdb call of TRBD1 cannot be checked. The CDR3 has 16 amino acids. From germline, CDR1 is SGHKS and CDR2 YYEKEE (reference sequence). The CDR3 here is CASSLDRKGVTGELFF.

The chain combines TRBV4-1 with TRBJ2-1; absent DNA, TCRdb's TRBD1 call cannot be checked. CDR3 length equals 13 residues. Per germline, CDR1 MGHRA and CDR2 YSYEKL. CDR3 residues: CASKRTGDNEQFF.

The V and J genes are TRBV7-8 and TRBJ2-3; TCRdb proposes TRBD1, but this gene call is untestable without DNA. The CDR3 extends over 16 amino acids. CDR1 and CDR2 from the germline V gene are SGHVS and FQNEAQ. The CDR3 here is CASTFTGTGITDTQYF.

The chain is built from TRBV28 and TRBJ2-7; TCRdb indicates TRBD2, and absent DNA this call remains unverified. The length of the CDR3 is 13 residues. Per germline, CDR1 MDHEN and CDR2 SYDVKM. CDR3 region: CASTERADYEQYF.

The genes are TRBV6-5 and TRBJ2-3; TCRdb selects TRBD2, and the lack of DNA leaves this call unchecked. CDR1 and CDR2 (germline): MNHEY, SVGAGI. The CDR3 runs 17 residues. CDR3 sequence: CASSILAGGPDTDTQYF.

This chain uses TRBV3-1 with TRBJ2-2; TCRdb reports TRBD2, a call that lacks DNA to check it against. Per the germline V gene, CDR1 is LGHDT and CDR2 is YNNKEL (reference sequence). There are 16 residues in the CDR3. CDR3 loop: CASSQVKLAKGGELFF.